This T cell receptor (beta chain) was sequenced for a study of blood T cells in healthy people across ages (dated by TCRdb to between 2015 and 2017). Context from the whole study: In model experiments, template switching captured roughly one uniquely barcoded TCR beta cDNA molecule for every two T cells. Two additional independent replicas of 1 million unique cDNA reads from the same blood draw were analyzed for two donors (one aged 18 to 30 and one aged 80 or older). Donors were grouped into four age groups: young (average about 15 years), middle-aged (roughly 40), aged (roughly 67) and long-lived (about 90). To avoid experimental bias, donors of different ages were distributed randomly across sequencing lanes. The study measured age-related changes in TCR beta repertoire diversity using deep sequencing normalized with unique cDNA molecular identifiers.

Here V drops 7 bases and J drops 4 bases, and the junction holds 8 bases not matched to any gene. The CDR3 runs 14 amino acids, cysteine and phenylalanine included. Only the CDR3 DNA is retained, 42 bases long and in frame from the first base. For CDR1 and CDR2, the germline V gene (reference sequence) lists MNHNY and SVGAGI. To prepare the library, 5' RACE was applied. These reads were obtained on an Illumina HiSeq 2500. The second PCR ran for about 6 to 12 cycles and used a J-beta primer mix along with a sample-barcoded 5' primer. A template-switch 5' adaptor carrying 12 random nucleotides introduced a unique molecular identifier onto each TCR beta cDNA molecule. At least 2.5 million CDR3-containing paired-end reads were obtained from each sample. First-strand cDNA synthesis was performed from all RNA using the Mint cDNA synthesis kit, with priming by a TRBC-specific oligonucleotide. Following uracil-DNA glycosylase treatment, a first 18-cycle PCR with universal primers M1SS and BC2_uni_R was performed on all cDNA. In the authors' own workflow: For normalization, 1 million high-quality reads, each with a distinct molecular identifier, were randomly selected from each sample. Reads sharing molecular identifiers were discarded rather than binned into consensus sequences. MiTCR, set to a Q25 quality threshold and the strictest error-elimination algorithm, was used for CDR3 identification, clonotype clustering and error correction. A nonparametric unseen species model with Euler transformation was used to estimate lower-bound total TCR beta diversity. TCRdb passed the public sequencing reads through fastp at Q25 and MiXCR, retaining productive beta sequences. Merged by CDR3 protein, the rows form single entries marked with the most common genes and DNA. These V and J calls derive from TCRdb rather than the authors' analysis. Within this sample are more than 500,000 distinct CDR3 sequences, with 25% to 30% of them counted one time only. The top ten clonotypes cover roughly 20% of the sample.

As regards this clonotype: Its antigen is not yet known. Base qualities are missing; no much larger clone stands one base away.

Study-wide findings and limitations: A strong correlation was found between observed TCR beta diversity and the percentage of naive T cells measured by flow cytometry. Estimates of total diversity based on one million sequenced T cells were regarded as lower bounds and as underestimates. Because donor CMV infection status was unknown, age-related changes in expanded clonotypes were potentially confounded. The long-lived group showed more naive CD4+ T cells, fewer expanded clones and increased TCR diversity than the aged group, suggesting age selection. Observed TCR beta diversity per million T cells fell roughly linearly with age, and a significant reduction was already apparent by age around 44. Conclusive comparison of naive and antigen-experienced compartments was prevented by the profiling of bulk unsorted PBMCs.

Systemically healthy Caucasian individuals from Russia, 39 in total and aged about 6 to 95 years, were included as donors. Each donor gave ten milliliters of peripheral blood, collected into EDTA-treated Vacutainer tubes. Ficoll-Paque density-gradient centrifugation was used to isolate PBMCs, with at least 6.5 million per sample. Total RNA was extracted from PBMCs with Trizol reagent, with at least 6 micrograms obtained per sample. The percentages of naive CD45RAhigh/CD27high T cells were determined by flow cytometry on a PBMC aliquot from every donor. The chain links TRBV6-6 with TRBJ1-2; 8 junctional bases match TRBD1. Material for sequencing was blood. The clonotype was recovered from a woman in her 70s in good health. The DNA reads as follows: TGTGCCAGCAACGGCCGGGACAGGAGCTATGGCTACACCTTC. This is translated as CASNGRDRSYGYTF.